Listed here are 9 T cell receptor beta chains from one sample, sequenced in a study of cytomegalovirus exposure and HLA in healthy donors. Amplification used 60 Vbeta primers and 13 Jbeta primers. Measured with immunoSEQ multiplex PCR; TCRdb has only the in-frame clones, and not every one. The sample records 130,000 to 150,000 clones, approximately 70% being singletons. Sequences were obtained from PBMCs. These receptors originate from a human donor in good health.

The genes are TRBV7-3 and TRBJ2-5, with 9 positions matching TRBD1. Trimming cost V 6 bases and J 5 bases; bases outside gene matches: 7. The CDR3 is 14 amino acids. Germline V gene lookup returns CDR1 SGHTA and CDR2 FQGTGA. The chain's CDR3 is CASSPGTGYETQYF. The CDR3 nucleotides read TGTGCCAGCAGTCCCGGGACAGGGTATGAGACCCAGTACTTC.

The chain combines TRBV2 with TRBJ1-5, with D unclear. This CDR3 is 14 amino acids long. Trimming stripped 4 bases from V and 0 bases from J, with 7 bases between. CDR1 is SNHLY and CDR2 is FYNNEI in the germline V gene. The CDR3 nucleotides read TGTGCCAGCAGTGCGGGAGATAGCAATCAGCCCCAGCATTTT. Its protein product is CASSAGDSNQPQHF.

This chain connects TRBV30 to TRBJ1-6; the match to TRBD1 covers 7 bases. CDR3 length: 12 residues. CDR1 is GTSNPN, CDR2 SVGIG, per germline (reference sequence). V shed 5 bases, J shed 9 bases, and the junction held 4 bases outside the gene matches. The CDR3 DNA sequence: TGTGCCTGGGACAGGGTTGGTTCACCCCTCCACTTT. This gives the protein CAWDRVGSPLHF.

This sequence joins TRBV6-5 and TRBJ2-7; 7 positions match TRBD1. The CDR3 loop spans 16 amino acids. Looked up from germline, CDR1 is MNHEY and CDR2 is SVGAGI. V gave up 2 bases and J gave up 3 bases; unmatched junction bases: 10. CDR3 in amino acids: CASSYEGAGTNYEQYF. The DNA of the CDR3 is TGTGCCAGCAGTTACGAGGGGGCAGGAACCAACTACGAGCAGTACTTC.

The rearrangement joins TRBV5-1 to TRBJ2-5; D is possibly TRBD1 (6 bases). The CDR3 is 13 residues long. V shed 9 bases and J shed 2 bases, with 14 bases lying between them. From germline, CDR1 is SGHRS and CDR2 YFSETQ. In nucleotides, the CDR3 is TGCGCCACCAAGAGGGGGTATCAAGAGACCCAGTACTTC. Its protein is CATKRGYQETQYF.

There are a few counts of this clone. V is TRBV23-1 and J is TRBJ2-7; 7 bases match TRBD1. TRBV23-1 is annotated as an ORF whose role is uncertain. The ends lost 3 bases at V and 2 bases at J; junction bases unmatched: 10. The CDR3 loop spans 16 amino acids. The CDR3 DNA follows: TGCGCCAGCAGTCAGTCGGGACCCAGGGGGACCTACGAGCAGTACTTC. Translation gives CASSQSGPRGTYEQYF.

V usage is TRBV30 and J usage is TRBJ2-7; 7 bases map to TRBD2. Germline values: CDR1 GTSNPN, CDR2 SVGIG (reference sequence). The CDR3 sequence is 13 residues long. Trimming took 4 bases from V and 4 from J; bases not matched to a gene: 7. The DNA for the CDR3 is TGTGCCTGGACCCCTAGCGGAATTTACGAGCAGTACTTC. Protein sequence: CAWTPSGIYEQYF.

This chain links TRBV15 with TRBJ2-7; D gene unclear. Germline V CDR1 and CDR2: LNHNV, YYDKDF (reference sequence). Trimming removed 0 bases from V and 4 bases from J, with 7 bases in between. The CDR3 is 13 amino acids. CDR3 amino acids: CATSREIYYEQYF. Written as DNA, the CDR3 is TGTGCCACCAGCAGAGAAATATATTACGAGCAGTACTTC.

The genes are TRBV6-5 and TRBJ1-5, with D maybe TRBD1 (6 bases). V was cut by 5 bases and J by 7 bases, with 9 bases left in between. This CDR3 has 12 amino acids. The germline CDR1 and CDR2 sequences are MNHEY and SVGAGI. The CDR3: CASSTGQQPQHF. The DNA for the CDR3 is TGTGCCAGCAGTACAGGGCAGCAGCCCCAGCATTTT.